This T cell receptor beta chain appears in the sequencing data of a study of brain T cells in children with intractable seizures. General study findings and limits: Pre-surgery blood may have been undersampled, hiding some clones. Only CDR3 sequence similarity suggested viral specificity, without known HCMV serostatus.

The V gene's germline CDR1 is SQVTM and CDR2 ANQGSEA. V was shortened by 4 bases and J by 0 bases, with 12 bases between the two germline ends. The CDR3 is made up of 14 amino acids. The sequenced cases were selected for having the highest brain T cell transcript signatures. At least one anti-epileptic drug was given before surgery. Note on this clone: Antigen unknown.

The assay was immunoSEQ multiplex PCR, and TCRdb's table has in-frame clones only and misses some. The sample yields under 150,000 clones, 94% seen once. V is TRBV29-1 and J is TRBJ1-1; no clear D gene. Source: peripheral blood, taken at surgery. The receptor was isolated from a boy under three years old with hemimegalencephaly and intractable seizures. The CDR3 sequence is CSVVGSLMNTEAFF. As DNA, the CDR3 is TGCAGCGTTGTGGGCAGTCTCATGAACACTGAAGCTTTCTTT.